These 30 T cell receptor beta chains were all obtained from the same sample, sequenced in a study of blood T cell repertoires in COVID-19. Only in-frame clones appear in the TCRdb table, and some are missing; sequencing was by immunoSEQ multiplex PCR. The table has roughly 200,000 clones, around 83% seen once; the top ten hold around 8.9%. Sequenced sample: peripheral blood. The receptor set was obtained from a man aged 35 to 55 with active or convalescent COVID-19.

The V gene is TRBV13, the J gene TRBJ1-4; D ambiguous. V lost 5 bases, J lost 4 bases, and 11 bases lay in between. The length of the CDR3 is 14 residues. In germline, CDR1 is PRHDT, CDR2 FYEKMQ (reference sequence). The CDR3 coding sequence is TGTGCCAGCAGCCAGACTAACAATAATGAAAAACTGTTTTTT. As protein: CASSQTNNNEKLFF.

CDR3 protein: CAWSVTGTGVSAFF. CDR3 bases: TGTGCCTGGAGTGTAACAGGGACAGGGGTCTCCGCTTTCTTT. This rearrangement joins TRBV30 to TRBJ1-1, with TRBD1 matching over 10 bases. With V trimmed by 0 bases and J by 11 bases, 9 bases remained unmatched. This CDR3 spans 14 amino acids. The V gene's germline CDR1 is GTSNPN and CDR2 SVGIG (reference sequence).

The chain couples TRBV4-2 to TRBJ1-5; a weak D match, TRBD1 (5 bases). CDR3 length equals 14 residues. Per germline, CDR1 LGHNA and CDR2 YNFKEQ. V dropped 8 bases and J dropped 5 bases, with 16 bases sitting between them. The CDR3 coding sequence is TGTGCCAGCCGGGGGGGGGACCTGGATCAGCCCCAGCATTTT. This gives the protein CASRGGDLDQPQHF.

CDR3 in amino acids: CASSLRTGGNTGELFF. Written as DNA, the CDR3 is TGTGCCAGCAGCCTTAGGACAGGGGGTAACACCGGGGAGCTGTTTTTT. This chain uses TRBV27 with TRBJ2-2; TRBD1 agrees at 10 bases. The germline V gene encodes CDR1 MNHEY and CDR2 SMNVEV (reference sequence). This CDR3 comprises 16 residues. Trimming cost V 6 bases and J 2 bases; bases outside gene matches: 6.

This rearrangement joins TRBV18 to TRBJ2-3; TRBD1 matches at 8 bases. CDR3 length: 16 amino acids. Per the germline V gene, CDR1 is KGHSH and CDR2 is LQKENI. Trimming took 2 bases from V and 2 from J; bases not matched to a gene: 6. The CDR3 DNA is TGTGCCAGCTCACCATCTGGGACAGGAGACACAGATACGCAGTATTTT. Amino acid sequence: CASSPSGTGDTDTQYF.

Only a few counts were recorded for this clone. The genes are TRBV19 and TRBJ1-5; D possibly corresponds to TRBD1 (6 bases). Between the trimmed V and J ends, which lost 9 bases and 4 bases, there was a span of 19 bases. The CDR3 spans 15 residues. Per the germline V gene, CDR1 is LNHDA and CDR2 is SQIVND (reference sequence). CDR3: CASGTPGQLNQPQHF. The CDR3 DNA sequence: TGTGCCAGCGGAACCCCGGGACAACTTAATCAGCCCCAGCATTTT.

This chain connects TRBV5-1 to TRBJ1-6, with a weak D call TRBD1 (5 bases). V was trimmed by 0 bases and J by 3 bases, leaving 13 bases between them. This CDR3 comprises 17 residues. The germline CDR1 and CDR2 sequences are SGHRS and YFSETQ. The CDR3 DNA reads TGCGCCAGCAGCTTGGTAGGGGCCAGCAGCTATAATTCACCCCTCCACTTT. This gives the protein CASSLVGASSYNSPLHF.

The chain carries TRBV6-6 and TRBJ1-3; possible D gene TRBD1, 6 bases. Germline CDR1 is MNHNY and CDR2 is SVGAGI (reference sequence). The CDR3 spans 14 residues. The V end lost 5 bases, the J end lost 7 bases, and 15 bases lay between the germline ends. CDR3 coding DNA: TGTGCCAGCAGTCGCGCAGGGGATGCGAACACCATATATTTT. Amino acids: CASSRAGDANTIYF.

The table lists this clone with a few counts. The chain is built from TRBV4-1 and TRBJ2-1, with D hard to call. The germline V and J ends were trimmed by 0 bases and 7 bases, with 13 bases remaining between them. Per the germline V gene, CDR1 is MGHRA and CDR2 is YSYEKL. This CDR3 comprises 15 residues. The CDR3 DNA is TGCGCCAGCAGCCAAGATATAACTCGATGGAATGAGCAGTTCTTC. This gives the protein CASSQDITRWNEQFF.

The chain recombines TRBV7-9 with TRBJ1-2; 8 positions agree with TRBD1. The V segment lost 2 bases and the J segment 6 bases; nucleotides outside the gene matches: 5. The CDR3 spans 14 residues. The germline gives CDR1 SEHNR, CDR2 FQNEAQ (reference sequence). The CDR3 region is CASSLQGALDGYTF. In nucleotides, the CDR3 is TGTGCCAGCAGCTTACAGGGGGCTTTAGATGGCTACACCTTC.

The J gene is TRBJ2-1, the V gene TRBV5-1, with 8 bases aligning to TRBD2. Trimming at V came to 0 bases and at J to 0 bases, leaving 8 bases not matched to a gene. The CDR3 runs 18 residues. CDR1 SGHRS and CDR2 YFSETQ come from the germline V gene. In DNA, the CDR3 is TGCGCCAGCAGCTTGGCCCTCTCTAGCGGGTTCTCCTACAATGAGCAGTTCTTC. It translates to CASSLALSSGFSYNEQFF.

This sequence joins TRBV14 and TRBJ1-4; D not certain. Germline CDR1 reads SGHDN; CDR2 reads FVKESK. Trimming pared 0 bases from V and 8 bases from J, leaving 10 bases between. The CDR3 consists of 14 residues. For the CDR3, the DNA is TGTGCCAGCAGCCAAGAAGTTACTTACGAAAAACTGTTTTTT. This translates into CASSQEVTYEKLFF.

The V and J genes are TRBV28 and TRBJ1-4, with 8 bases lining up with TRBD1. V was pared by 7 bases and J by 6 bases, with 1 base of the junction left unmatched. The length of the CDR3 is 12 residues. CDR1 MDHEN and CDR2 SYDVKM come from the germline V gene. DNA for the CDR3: TGTGCCAGCAACAGGGGGGATGAAAAACTGTTTTTT. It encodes CASNRGDEKLFF.

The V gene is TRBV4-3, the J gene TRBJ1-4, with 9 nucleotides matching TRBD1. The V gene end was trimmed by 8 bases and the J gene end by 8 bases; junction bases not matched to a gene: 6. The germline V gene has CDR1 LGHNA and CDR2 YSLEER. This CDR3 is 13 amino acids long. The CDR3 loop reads CASGWTGDEKLFF. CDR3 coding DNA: TGCGCCAGCGGTTGGACAGGGGACGAAAAACTGTTTTTT.

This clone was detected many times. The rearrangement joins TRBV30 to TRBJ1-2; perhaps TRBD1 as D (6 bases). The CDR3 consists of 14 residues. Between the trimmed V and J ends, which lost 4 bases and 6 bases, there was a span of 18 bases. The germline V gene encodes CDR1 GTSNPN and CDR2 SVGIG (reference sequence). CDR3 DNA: TGTGCCTGGACCGAACTTACAGGGCTCGATGGCTACACCTTC. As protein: CAWTELTGLDGYTF.

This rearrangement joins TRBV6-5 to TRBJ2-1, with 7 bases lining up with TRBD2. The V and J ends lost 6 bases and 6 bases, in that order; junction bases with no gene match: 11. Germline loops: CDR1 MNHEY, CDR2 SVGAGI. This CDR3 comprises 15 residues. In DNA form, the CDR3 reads TGTGCCAGCAGGGGGGGGACCTTAGGGGTCAATGAGCAGTTCTTC. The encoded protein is CASRGGTLGVNEQFF.

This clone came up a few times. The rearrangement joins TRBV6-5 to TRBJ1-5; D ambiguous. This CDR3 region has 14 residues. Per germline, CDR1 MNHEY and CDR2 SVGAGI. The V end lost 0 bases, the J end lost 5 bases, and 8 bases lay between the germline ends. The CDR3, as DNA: TGTGCCAGCAGTTACTCGAGACAAGATCAGCCCCAGCATTTT. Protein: CASSYSRQDQPQHF.

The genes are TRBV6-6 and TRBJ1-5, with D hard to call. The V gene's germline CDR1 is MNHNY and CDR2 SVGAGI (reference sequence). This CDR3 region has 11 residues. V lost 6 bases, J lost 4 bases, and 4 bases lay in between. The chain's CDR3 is CASRLNQPQHF. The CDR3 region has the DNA TGTGCCAGCAGACTTAATCAGCCCCAGCATTTT.

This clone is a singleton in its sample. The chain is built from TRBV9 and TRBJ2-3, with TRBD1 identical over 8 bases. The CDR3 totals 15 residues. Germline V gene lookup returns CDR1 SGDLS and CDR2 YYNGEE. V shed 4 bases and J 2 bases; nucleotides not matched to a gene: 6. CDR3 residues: CASSWGQAFTDTQYF. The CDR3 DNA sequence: TGTGCCAGCAGCTGGGGACAGGCCTTCACAGATACGCAGTATTTT.

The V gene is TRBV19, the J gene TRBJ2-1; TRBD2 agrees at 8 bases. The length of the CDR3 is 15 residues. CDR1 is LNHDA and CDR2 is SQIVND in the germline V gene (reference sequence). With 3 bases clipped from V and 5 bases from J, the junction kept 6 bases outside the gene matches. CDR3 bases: TGTGCCAGTAGTATTAGGCTAGCGGGTGACAATGAGCAGTTCTTC. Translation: CASSIRLAGDNEQFF.

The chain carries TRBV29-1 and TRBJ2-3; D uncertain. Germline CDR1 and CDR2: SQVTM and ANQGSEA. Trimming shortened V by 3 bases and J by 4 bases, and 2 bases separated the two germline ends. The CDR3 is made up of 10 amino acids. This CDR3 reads CSVDADTQYF. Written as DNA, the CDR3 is TGCAGCGTTGACGCAGATACGCAGTATTTT.

The CDR3 reads CASSTGTSGSNEQFF. CDR3 in DNA: TGTGCCAGCAGCACCGGGACTAGCGGGAGTAATGAGCAGTTCTTC. The rearrangement uses TRBV7-3 and TRBJ2-1, with 14 bases lining up with TRBD2. J lost 7 bases, V lost 5 bases, and 4 bases had no gene match. Germline V lookup: CDR1 SGHTA, CDR2 FQGTGA. This CDR3 is 15 amino acids long.

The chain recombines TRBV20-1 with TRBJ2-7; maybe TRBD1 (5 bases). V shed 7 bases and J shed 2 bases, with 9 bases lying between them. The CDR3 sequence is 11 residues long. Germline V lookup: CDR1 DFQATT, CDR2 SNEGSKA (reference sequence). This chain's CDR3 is CSVKGTYEQYF. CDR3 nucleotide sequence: TGCAGTGTGAAGGGGACCTACGAGCAGTACTTC.

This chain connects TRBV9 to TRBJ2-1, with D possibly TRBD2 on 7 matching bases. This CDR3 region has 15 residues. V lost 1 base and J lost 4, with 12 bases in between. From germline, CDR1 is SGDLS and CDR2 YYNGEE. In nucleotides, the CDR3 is TGTGCCAGCAGCGTAAGCGGGACATCGTACAATGAGCAGTTCTTC. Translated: CASSVSGTSYNEQFF.

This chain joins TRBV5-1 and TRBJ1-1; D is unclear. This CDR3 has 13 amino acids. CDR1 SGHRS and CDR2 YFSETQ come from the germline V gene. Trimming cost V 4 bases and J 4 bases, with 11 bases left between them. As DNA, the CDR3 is TGCGCCAGCAGCCTGGACGGTACCACTGAAGCTTTCTTT. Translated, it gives CASSLDGTTEAFF.

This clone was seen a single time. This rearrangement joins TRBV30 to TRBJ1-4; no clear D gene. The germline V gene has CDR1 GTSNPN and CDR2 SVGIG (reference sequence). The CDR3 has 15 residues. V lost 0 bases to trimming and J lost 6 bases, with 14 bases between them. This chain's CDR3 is CAWSVPWQRDEKLFF. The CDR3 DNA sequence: TGTGCCTGGAGTGTACCGTGGCAGAGGGATGAAAAACTGTTTTTT.

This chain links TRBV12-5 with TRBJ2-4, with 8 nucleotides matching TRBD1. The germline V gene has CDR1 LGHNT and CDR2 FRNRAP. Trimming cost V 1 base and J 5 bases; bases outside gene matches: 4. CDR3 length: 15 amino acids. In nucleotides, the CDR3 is TGTGCTAGTGGTTTGGGCTTGACAGGGGAAAACATTCAGTACTTC. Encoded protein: CASGLGLTGENIQYF.

CDR3 in DNA: TGTGCCAGCGGACTAGCGGGGGGCGAGACAGATACGCAGTATTTT. It specifies CASGLAGGETDTQYF. This chain connects TRBV28 to TRBJ2-3; 14 bases agree with TRBD2. Germline values: CDR1 MDHEN, CDR2 SYDVKM. The CDR3 sequence is 15 residues long. The V and J ends lost 8 bases and 3 bases, in that order; junction bases with no gene match: 4. The full variable domain, completed using reference TRBV28 and TRBJ2-3, is DVKVTQSSRYLVKRTGEKVFLECVQDMDHENMFWYRQDPGLGLRLIYFSYDVKMKEKGDIPEGYSVSREKKERFSLILESASTNQTSMYLCASGLAGGETDTQYFGPGTRLTVL.

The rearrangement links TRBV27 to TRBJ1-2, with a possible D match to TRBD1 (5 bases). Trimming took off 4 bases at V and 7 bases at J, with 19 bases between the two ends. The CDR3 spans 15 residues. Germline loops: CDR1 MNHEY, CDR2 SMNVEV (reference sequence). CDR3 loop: CASSSHGGTKAGYTF. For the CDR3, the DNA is TGTGCCAGCAGTTCCCACGGAGGGACGAAGGCTGGCTACACCTTC.

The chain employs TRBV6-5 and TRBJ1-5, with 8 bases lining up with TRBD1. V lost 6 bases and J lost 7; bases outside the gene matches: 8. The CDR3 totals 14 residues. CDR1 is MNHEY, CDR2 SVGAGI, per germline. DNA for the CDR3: TGTGCCAGCAGAAGGACAGGGCGAGGGCAGCCCCAGCATTTT. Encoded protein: CASRRTGRGQPQHF.